This T cell receptor (beta chain) comes out of a study of cytomegalovirus exposure and HLA in healthy donors. This clone has only one observation. Germline loops: CDR1 SGDLS, CDR2 YYNGEE. Trimming took 3 bases from V and 4 from J; bases not matched to a gene: 13. CDR3 length: 19 residues. The PCR contained 60 Vbeta and 13 Jbeta primers. Produced via immunoSEQ multiplex PCR; TCRdb's table is partial and in-frame only. The sample yields around 280,000 clones, 85% to 90% seen once. This chain links TRBV9 with TRBJ2-1, with 13 positions matching TRBD2. The sequence derives from a young woman in good health and CMV-seronegative. Sequenced input: PBMCs. This CDR3 reads CASSAPGGLAGEYYNEQFF. CDR3 coding DNA: TGTGCCAGCAGCGCGCCCGGAGGACTAGCGGGGGAATATTACAATGAGCAGTTCTTC.